Detailed here is one T cell receptor beta chain. Its antigen is still unknown. Per-base quality was not reported, and no clone a single base away is much larger than it. These data originate in a study of T cells in Graves' hyperthyroidism and ophthalmopathy (dated by TCRdb to the late 2010s). Background on the whole study: Peripheral blood was sampled at the time of initial diagnosis, prior to any treatment. To identify distinguishing TCR V-J signatures, a discovery cohort of some 99 patients was used, comprising 43 with Graves' ophthalmopathy and under 60 with stable Graves' hyperthyroidism. Prospective prediction of ophthalmopathy was tested in an independent validation cohort consisting of 18 hyperthyroidism patients and around 17 patients who later progressed to ophthalmopathy. The 100 discovery patients were randomly split 7:3 into training and test sets. Thyroid tissue and blood T-cell repertoires from about six Graves' hyperthyroidism patients were also compared in the study. Following sampling, methimazole starting at 30 mg daily was given to hyperthyroidism patients, and high-dose intravenous methylprednisolone was given to ophthalmopathy patients. TCR Vbeta CDR3 sequencing of 140 or so peripheral blood samples (43 ophthalmopathy, under 80 hyperthyroidism and approximately 17 progressor patients) is reported in the paper. Overall study outcomes, separate from this receptor: A model built on a 13 V-J signature distinguished ophthalmopathy from stable hyperthyroidism, reaching roughly 88% sensitivity and around 81% specificity in cross-validation and 80%/75% in testing. During validation, the model predicted progression to ophthalmopathy a median of approximately six months ahead of onset, with roughly 65% sensitivity and under 85% specificity. No statistical method was used to fix the sample size in advance, and group allocation was not hidden from the investigators. Most expanded thyroid clonotypes (frequency above 0.001) were also detected in blood, suggesting blood repertoires may reflect thyroid immune responses.

Reading from cysteine to phenylalanine, the CDR3 counts 15 amino acids. The read is trimmed to its CDR3 DNA, 45 bases read in frame from base 1. From the germline V gene, CDR1 is SGHTA and CDR2 is FQGNSA. V drops 5 bases and J drops 0 bases, leaving 10 bases in between. Hyperthyroidism patients were newly diagnosed, had a disease duration of under 2 months, and were aged 18 to 65 years. Patients with uncontrolled infections, other autoimmune diseases, pregnancy or lactation were excluded. Diagnoses relied on clinical symptoms, serum thyroxine and TRAb, thyroid ultrasound and orbital computed tomography. For progressor patients, blood was drawn at the first diagnosis of hyperthyroidism, before any ophthalmopathy symptoms had appeared. PBMCs were isolated from more than 9 ml of fresh peripheral blood by Ficoll-Paque density gradient centrifugation. Progressor patients were initially diagnosed with Graves' hyperthyroidism and developed ophthalmopathy during follow-up. Total RNA was extracted with Trizol reagent, and quality was checked on an Agilent 2100 Bioanalyzer.

The TCR beta CDR3 regions were amplified from RNA transcripts. The first round of RT-PCR for the TCR CDR3 was performed with the HTBI primer set and the Qiagen OneStep RT-PCR kit. A second multiplex PCR round built the libraries, followed by size selection and purification. Paired-end sequencing of the libraries was performed with 100 bp reads on an Illumina HiSeq2000. On the study's bioinformatics: Raw data were processed with SOAPnuke, discarding reads with adapters, uncalled bases, mean Phred below 15, or no exact constant-primer or identifier match. COPE v1.2.5 was used to merge the high-quality paired reads, and each unique nucleotide sequence was defined as a clonotype. Clonotypes were aligned to IMGT TRBV, TRBD and TRBJ reference segments using MiTCR v1.1. The analysis was restricted to V-J combinations with a frequency above 0.0001, which together covered approximately 99% of the repertoires. A TCS score was defined as the ratio between F50 (clonal expansion) and ExV (chaos), using BLOSUM62-based TCRdist between CDR3 peptides within each V-J. Welch's t-statistics and random forest reduced around 510 V-J features to 13, which were used in a naive Bayes classifier (R e1071). The public reads were reanalyzed by TCRdb: fastp trimming at Q25, MiXCR alignment, in-frame beta chains only. Records with the same CDR3 protein are collapsed into one entry carrying the most frequent genes and DNA. In this record, the V and J calls reflect TCRdb's handling and not the investigators' own analysis. The sample yields fewer than 650,000 distinct CDR3 sequences; more than 11% were counted once. The ten most abundant clones make up under 7% of the sample.

The origin of this receptor is a woman younger than 45 with Graves' hyperthyroidism that later progressed to Graves' ophthalmopathy. The sample was blood. The chain joins TRBV7-2 to TRBJ1-4; a confident D gene designation cannot be given. CDR3 reads: CASSLRHPTNEKLFF. The DNA is TGTGCCAGCAGCCTGAGACATCCAACTAATGAAAAACTGTTTTTT.